What follows are 6 T cell receptor beta chains derived from one specimen sequenced in a study of CD8+ T cells in alopecia areata. Sequencing relied on a cDNA template that was reverse transcribed from extracted RNA. TCRdb's copy holds only in-frame clones and misses some; the assay was immunoSEQ multiplex PCR. The repertoire holds roughly 130,000 clones, over 50% seen once, with 4.5% to 5.5% in the top ten. Material: CD4+ T cells sorted from blood, obtained at week 0. These receptors were taken from a human donor with alopecia areata.

The chain combines TRBV5-6 with TRBJ2-3, with a weak D call TRBD2 (7 bases). The CDR3 sequence is 14 residues long. V shed 3 bases and J shed 6 bases, with 14 bases lying between them. Germline V gene data show CDR1 as SGHDT and CDR2 as YYEEEE. The CDR3 sequence is CASSSWGGRDTQYF. The CDR3 region has the DNA TGTGCCAGCAGCTCCTGGGGGGGCCGGGATACGCAGTATTTT. The variable domain in full, completed from reference TRBV5-6 and TRBJ2-3, reads DAGVTQSPTHLIKTRGQQVTLRCSPKSGHDTVSWYQQALGQGPQFIFQYYEEEERQRGNFPDRFSGHQFPNYSSELNVNALLLGDSALYLCASSSWGGRDTQYFGPGTRLTVL.

For this clone: The identical CDR3 is also encoded by other nucleotide sequences in the sample. The J gene is TRBJ2-1, the V gene TRBV29-1; 9 bases agree with TRBD2. The J segment lost 10 bases and the V segment lost 0 bases, leaving 10 bases of the junction unmatched. This CDR3 has 15 residues. Germline V gives CDR1 SQVTM, CDR2 ANQGSEA. CDR3 DNA sequence: TGCAGCGTTGAAGAGGGACTAGCATTTACAGGGGAGCAGTTCTTC. This codes for CSVEEGLAFTGEQFF.

The chain recombines TRBV7-9 with TRBJ2-6, with 7 positions matching TRBD2. V shed 5 bases, J shed 10 bases, and the junction held 2 bases outside the gene matches. The CDR3 is 12 amino acids. Germline V gives CDR1 SEHNR, CDR2 FQNEAQ (reference sequence). CDR3 loop: CASSSGENVLTF. The CDR3 coding sequence is TGTGCCAGCAGCAGCGGGGAGAACGTCCTGACTTTC.

This clone appeared a few times. V and J are TRBV4-2 and TRBJ2-5; D is unresolved. The CDR3 has 15 amino acids. Germline V gene sequence: CDR1 LGHNA, CDR2 YNFKEQ. V lost 5 bases and J lost 5, with 18 bases in between. This CDR3 is CASSSHGATGETQYF. The CDR3 region has the DNA TGTGCCAGCAGCTCCCACGGAGCGACCGGGGAGACCCAGTACTTC.

The chain is built from TRBV29-1 and TRBJ1-4, with 8 bases matching TRBD1. CDR1 and CDR2 from the germline V gene are SQVTM and ANQGSEA. The CDR3 covers 12 residues. With 7 bases clipped from V and 5 bases from J, the junction kept 3 bases outside the gene matches. The chain's CDR3 is CSGRTGNEKLFF. The DNA for the CDR3 is TGCAGCGGGCGGACAGGGAATGAAAAACTGTTTTTT.

This clone was observed once. This chain uses TRBV18 with TRBJ1-4, with D possibly matching TRBD1 (5 bases). From germline, CDR1 is KGHSH and CDR2 LQKENI. V lost 3 bases and J lost 3, with 11 bases in between. The CDR3 length is 15 residues. CDR3 bases: TGTGCCAGCTCACCCGTCGGGGGTGCTAATGAAAAACTGTTTTTT. Its protein product is CASSPVGGANEKLFF. The complete variable domain, with remaining parts taken from reference TRBV18 and TRBJ1-4, reads NAGVMQNPRHLVRRRGQEARLRCSPMKGHSHVYWYRQLPEEGLKFMVYLQKENIIDESGMPKERFSAEFPKEGPSILRIQQVVRGDSAAYFCASSPVGGANEKLFFGSGTQLSVL.